This T cell receptor (beta chain) was identified during a study of cytomegalovirus exposure and HLA in healthy donors. Primers for the PCR totalled 60 Vbeta and 13 Jbeta. Measured with immunoSEQ multiplex PCR; TCRdb has only the in-frame clones, and not every one. The sample lists about 120,000 clones, about 68% occurring once. Material for sequencing was PBMCs. This receptor was obtained from a middle-aged woman in good health and CMV-seropositive.

The chain's CDR3 is CASSQGPRGLTGELFF. The CDR3 nucleotides read TGCGCCAGCAGCCAAGGACCCCGCGGGCTAACCGGGGAGCTGTTTTTT. The rearrangement joins TRBV4-3 to TRBJ2-2; D is possibly TRBD2 (5 bases). Germline assignment: CDR1 LGHNA and CDR2 YSLEER. The CDR3 runs 16 residues. Trimming stripped 1 base from V and 5 bases from J, with 14 bases between.